One sample yielded the 18 T cell receptor beta chains listed below, sequenced in a study of blood T cell repertoires in COVID-19. Method: immunoSEQ multiplex PCR; TCRdb's copy keeps in-frame clones and lacks some. The data contain about 38,000 clones, around 85% of them singletons. Sequenced material: peripheral blood. The receptors stem from a man aged 50-59 years with active COVID-19.

This clone was seen a handful of times. The chain is built from TRBV5-5 and TRBJ1-6; TRBD1 is a possible D gene (5 bases). The germline CDR1 and CDR2 sequences are SGHKS and YYEKEE (reference sequence). Trimming shortened V by 2 bases and J by 10 bases, and 13 bases separated the two germline ends. The CDR3 sequence is 14 residues long. Written as DNA, the CDR3 is TGTGCCAGCAGCTTTGTCCGCAGGGAATCACCCCTCCACTTT. It is translated as CASSFVRRESPLHF.

This chain connects TRBV4-3 to TRBJ2-5, with a tentative D call TRBD1 (5 bases). CDR1 is LGHNA, CDR2 YSLEER, per germline. V lost 4 bases and J 1 base, leaving 7 bases between the germline ends. The CDR3 is 13 residues long. The CDR3, as DNA: TGCGCCAGCAGCCTGACAGTCCAAGAGACCCAGTACTTC. It is translated as CASSLTVQETQYF.

This chain uses TRBV2 with TRBJ2-7; tentative D call: TRBD2 (6 bases). V lost 4 bases, J lost 0 bases, and 16 bases lay in between. The CDR3 runs 16 residues. Germline values: CDR1 SNHLY, CDR2 FYNNEI. The CDR3 is CASSGRFGSDSYEQYF. In nucleotides, the CDR3 is TGTGCCAGCAGTGGAAGGTTCGGGAGCGACTCCTACGAGCAGTACTTC.

This chain links TRBV13 with TRBJ1-1; D possibly corresponds to TRBD1 (5 bases). CDR1 is PRHDT and CDR2 is FYEKMQ in the germline V gene (reference sequence). The CDR3 length is 15 residues. With 4 bases removed from V and 3 bases from J, the gap between germline ends came to 15 bases. CDR3 region: CASSSMEGADTEAFF. The CDR3 DNA is TGTGCCAGCAGCTCGATGGAAGGGGCAGACACTGAAGCTTTCTTT.

The chain couples TRBV5-1 to TRBJ1-1, with a tentative D call TRBD1 (6 bases). V lost 7 bases to trimming and J lost 2 bases, with 12 bases between them. CDR1 SGHRS and CDR2 YFSETQ come from the germline V gene. The CDR3 length is 13 residues. CDR3 in amino acids: CASLGAGNTEAFF. CDR3 nucleotide sequence: TGCGCCAGCTTGGGGGCAGGTAACACTGAAGCTTTCTTT. The full variable domain, with the rest looked up from reference TRBV5-1 and TRBJ1-1, is KAGVTQTPRYLIKTRGQQVTLSCSPISGHRSVSWYQQTPGQGLQFLFEYFSETQRNKGNFPGRFSGRQFSNSRSEMNVSTLELGDSALYLCASLGAGNTEAFFGQGTRLTVV.

This chain connects TRBV6-2 or TRBV6-3 to TRBJ1-2, with D perhaps matching TRBD1 (6 bases). The CDR3 extends over 16 amino acids. Per the germline V gene, CDR1 is MNHEY and CDR2 is SVGEGT. V lost 2 bases to trimming and J lost 1 base, with 14 bases between them. This CDR3 reads CASSYGGRTLNYGYTF. The CDR3 coding sequence is TGTGCCAGCAGTTACGGGGGCAGGACCCTTAACTATGGCTACACCTTC.

The chain joins TRBV24-1 to TRBJ2-7; perhaps TRBD2 as D (5 bases). V was clipped by 3 bases and J by 3 bases, with 11 bases between them. In germline, CDR1 is KGHDR, CDR2 SFDVKD. This CDR3 spans 14 amino acids. This CDR3 is CATSDQEVGYEQYF. The CDR3 region has the DNA TGTGCCACCAGTGATCAGGAGGTGGGCTACGAGCAGTACTTC.

This clone was observed once. CDR3 loop: CASSKGTYSYNEQFF. CDR3 sequence (DNA): TGTGCCAGCAGCAAAGGTACTTACTCTTACAATGAGCAGTTCTTC. This chain connects TRBV21-1 to TRBJ2-1; the table's D call, TRBD2, has no DNA check behind it. TRBV21-1 is classified as a pseudogene. The CDR3 has 15 residues.

This clone was found once. The rearrangement joins TRBV4-3 to TRBJ2-5; TRBD2 matches 7 bases. Germline V gives CDR1 LGHNA, CDR2 YSLEER. V gave up 4 bases and J gave up 5 bases; unmatched junction bases: 7. The CDR3 runs to 14 residues. For the CDR3, the DNA is TGCGCCAGCAGCCGGGACTACCACGGGGAGACCCAGTACTTC. Its protein is CASSRDYHGETQYF.

This chain connects TRBV7-2 to TRBJ2-1; a possible D gene is TRBD2 (6 bases). The CDR3 is made up of 14 amino acids. Per germline, CDR1 SGHTA and CDR2 FQGNSA. Trimming shortened V by 3 bases and J by 13 bases, and 19 bases separated the two germline ends. The CDR3 DNA reads TGTGCCAGCAGCTTTGATCTAGCGCGAGCAAAACAGTTCTTC. Translating it yields CASSFDLARAKQFF.

The chain is built from TRBV5-1 and TRBJ2-5; D is ambiguous. This CDR3 is built from 14 residues. Trimming removed 0 bases from V and 5 bases from J, with 11 bases in between. The germline CDR1 and CDR2 sequences are SGHRS and YFSETQ. The chain's CDR3 is CASSLDPGQETQYF. The CDR3 DNA follows: TGCGCCAGCAGCTTGGACCCTGGCCAGGAGACCCAGTACTTC.

This clone has more than one count but fewer than ten. The chain is built from TRBV27 and TRBJ1-4; TRBD1 matches 8 bases. The CDR3 has 15 amino acids. V shed 0 bases, J shed 7 bases, and the junction held 4 bases outside the gene matches. Germline V gene lookup returns CDR1 MNHEY and CDR2 SMNVEV (reference sequence). This CDR3 is CASSLSQGAGEKLFF. The CDR3 DNA is TGTGCCAGCAGTTTATCGCAGGGGGCGGGTGAAAAACTGTTTTTT.

The chain recombines TRBV9 with TRBJ2-3; D perhaps matches TRBD1 (5 bases). This CDR3 comprises 13 residues. V was clipped by 4 bases and J by 4 bases, with 10 bases between them. Per germline, CDR1 SGDLS and CDR2 YYNGEE. DNA of the CDR3: TGTGCCAGCAGCCCTCAGGGTCCAGATACGCAGTATTTT. Protein product: CASSPQGPDTQYF.

CDR3 amino acids: CASSEGPGGYGYTF. CDR3 sequence (DNA): TGTGCCAGCAGTGAAGGGCCTGGCGGGTATGGCTACACCTTC. This chain uses TRBV6-1 with TRBJ1-2; D is undetermined. CDR1 and CDR2 (germline): MNHNS, SASEGT. V lost 1 base, J lost 5 bases, and 11 bases lay in between. The CDR3 loop spans 14 amino acids.

This sequence joins TRBV25-1 and TRBJ1-5; D is unresolved. The CDR3 totals 14 residues. Looked up from germline, CDR1 is MGHDK and CDR2 is SYGVNS. Trimming pared 2 bases from V and 0 bases from J, leaving 5 bases between. The CDR3 bases are TGTGCCAGCAGTGAAAGCTTTAGCAATCAGCCCCAGCATTTT. It codes for CASSESFSNQPQHF.

This chain uses TRBV6-5 with TRBJ1-5; 9 nucleotides match TRBD1. V lost 11 bases, J lost 3 bases, and 11 bases stayed unmatched. Germline V CDR1 and CDR2: MNHEY, SVGAGI. The CDR3 extends over 15 amino acids. The CDR3 sequence: CAANPGTGNNQPQHF. The CDR3 nucleotides are TGTGCCGCAAACCCCGGGACAGGGAACAATCAGCCCCAGCATTTT.

V is TRBV2 and J is TRBJ2-7; the D is unclear. This CDR3 has 13 amino acids. Trimming removed 4 bases at V and 4 bases at J, with 11 bases between. In germline, CDR1 is SNHLY, CDR2 FYNNEI. CDR3 coding DNA: TGTGCCAGCAGTGCCACAGTACTTTACGAGCAGTACTTC. Its protein is CASSATVLYEQYF.

The chain employs TRBV28 and TRBJ2-2; the D gene is possibly TRBD2 (5 bases). Per germline, CDR1 MDHEN and CDR2 SYDVKM. V was clipped by 7 bases and J by 6 bases, with 12 bases between them. CDR3 size: 13 residues. Here the CDR3 reads CASTRGWAGELFF. The CDR3 nucleotides are TGTGCCAGCACCCGCGGGTGGGCCGGGGAGCTGTTTTTT.